This T cell receptor (beta chain) was retrieved from a study of shared clonotypes between healthy human individuals. V was pared by 1 base and J by 7 bases, with 11 bases of the junction left unmatched. CDR3 length: 17 residues. This table comes from immunoSEQ multiplex PCR, and its TCRdb copy is limited to in-frame clones, with some not included. The sample has about 1.1 million clones, approximately 80% seen once. The sequence was obtained from a man between 18 and 29 years old in good health. Some clones in this sample may be carry-over from other donors' samples. V gene TRBV5-3 combines with J gene TRBJ2-4, with 10 nucleotides matching TRBD2. TRBV5-3 is identified as an open reading frame with a role that is uncertain. Material: memory CD4+ T cells from PBMCs. Subset reported: CD45RA-negative fraction. The CDR3 bases are TGTGCCAGAAGCTTGTTAAGGCTAGCGGGAGTGGTGAACATTCAGTACTTC. Translation gives CARSLLRLAGVVNIQYF.